These 9 T cell receptor beta chains came from one sample sequenced in a study of cytomegalovirus exposure and HLA in healthy donors. Researchers ran the PCR with 60 Vbeta and 13 Jbeta primers. Assay used: immunoSEQ multiplex PCR; TCRdb lists only in-frame clones, some missing. The sample holds about 160,000 clones, approximately 72% seen once. The sequenced material came from PBMCs. The source of these receptors is a female donor in good health and CMV-seronegative.

The chain couples TRBV7-7 to TRBJ2-5; 9 bases line up with TRBD2. This CDR3 has 13 residues. Germline V gene data show CDR1 as SSHAT and CDR2 as FNYEAQ (reference sequence). V lost 8 bases, J lost 4 bases, and 5 bases stayed unmatched. The DNA for the CDR3 is TGTGCCAGCGGCGGCGGGGGGGCAGAGACCCAGTACTTC. As protein: CASGGGGAETQYF.

The chain links TRBV7-3 to TRBJ2-7; 8 bases are a match to TRBD2. With 5 bases clipped from V and 4 bases from J, the junction kept 10 bases outside the gene matches. Germline V gives CDR1 SGHTA, CDR2 FQGTGA. The CDR3 has 15 amino acids. CDR3 in DNA: TGTGCCAGCAGCCCGTCCGGGACTAGGTCATACGAGCAGTACTTC. Its protein product is CASSPSGTRSYEQYF.

V gene TRBV6-1 combines with J gene TRBJ2-7; D perhaps matches TRBD2 (7 bases). Trimming shortened V by 8 bases and J by 5 bases, and 16 bases separated the two germline ends. This CDR3 has 13 residues. Germline lookup yields CDR1 MNHNS and CDR2 SASEGT. CDR3 DNA sequence: TGTGCCAGCTTGGACGGGGGGCGCCACGAGCAGTACTTC. Protein sequence: CASLDGGRHEQYF.

About this clone: Different DNA sequences within this sample yield the same CDR3. The V gene is TRBV6-6, the J gene TRBJ2-2, with D possibly TRBD1 on 5 matching bases. This CDR3 is built from 15 residues. V lost 0 bases to trimming and J lost 5 bases, with 10 bases between them. CDR1 and CDR2 (germline): MNHNY, SVGAGI (reference sequence). The DNA for the CDR3 is TGTGCCAGCAGTTACTCGACAGTCCCGACCGGGGAGCTGTTTTTT. Translating it yields CASSYSTVPTGELFF.

The gene calls are TRBV2 and TRBJ2-5; tentatively, D is TRBD1 (6 bases). Germline CDR1 and CDR2: SNHLY and FYNNEI. Between the trimmed V and J ends, which lost 3 bases and 5 bases, there was a span of 13 bases. The length of the CDR3 is 14 residues. The CDR3 DNA is TGTGCCAGCAGTGATCAGGGGCTAGGTGAGACCCAGTACTTC. It encodes CASSDQGLGETQYF.

The rearrangement joins TRBV25-1 to TRBJ2-2; tentative D call: TRBD1 (6 bases). Trimming cost V 2 bases and J 8 bases, with 15 bases left between them. The CDR3 contains 15 residues. Germline V gives CDR1 MGHDK, CDR2 SYGVNS. The CDR3 DNA reads as TGTGCCAGCAGTGAACCAGGGACACTGGGGGGGGAGCTGTTTTTT. Amino acid sequence: CASSEPGTLGGELFF.

The genes are TRBV7-2 and TRBJ1-4; D unresolved. This CDR3 has 15 residues. Trimming stripped 1 base from V and 10 bases from J, with 16 bases between. From germline, CDR1 is SGHTA and CDR2 FQGNSA. The CDR3 sequence: CASSLGQPFGAKLFF. The DNA for the CDR3 is TGTGCCAGCAGCTTAGGGCAGCCTTTCGGAGCAAAACTGTTTTTT.

J is TRBJ2-7 and V is TRBV30; TRBD1 matches 8 bases. The germline CDR1 and CDR2 sequences are GTSNPN and SVGIG (reference sequence). This CDR3 contains 13 residues. The junction had 8 bases not matched to a gene; V was cut back by 3 bases and J by 7 bases. CDR3 nucleotides: TGTGCCTGGAGACGACAGGGGCTAGGGGAGCAGTACTTC. Translated: CAWRRQGLGEQYF.

The chain employs TRBV29-1 and TRBJ2-1; D remains ambiguous. The CDR3 covers 13 residues. The germline V gene has CDR1 SQVTM and CDR2 ANQGSEA. V was shortened by 8 bases and J by 4 bases, with 15 bases between the two germline ends. The CDR3, as DNA: TGCAGCTCATACGGTCCCTTTTACAATGAGCAGTTCTTC. The encoded protein is CSSYGPFYNEQFF.